The 8 T cell receptor beta chains below were found in one sample sequenced in a study of cytomegalovirus exposure and HLA in healthy donors. With 60 Vbeta and 13 Jbeta primers, the PCR was carried out. TCRdb's copy holds only in-frame clones and misses some; the assay was immunoSEQ multiplex PCR. The data show about 89,000 clones, around 64% seen once. The source material was PBMCs. The receptors were sampled from a human donor in good health.

This clone has only a few counts. The chain combines TRBV19 with TRBJ2-2; D perhaps matches TRBD1 (5 bases). Germline assignment: CDR1 LNHDA and CDR2 SQIVND (reference sequence). The CDR3 has 17 residues. The V end was cut by 3 bases, the J end by 6 bases, with 20 bases between. The CDR3 bases are TGTGCCAGTAGTATTCGAAGATTGGACATTCCAGCCGGGGAGCTGTTTTTT. It specifies CASSIRRLDIPAGELFF.

The chain uses TRBV18 and TRBJ2-1; D possibly corresponds to TRBD1 (6 bases). Germline CDR1 KGHSH, CDR2 LQKENI. The CDR3 sequence is 13 residues long. Deletions cut 5 bases from V and 5 bases from J, with 10 bases between. CDR3 loop: CASSAGANNEQFF. In nucleotides, the CDR3 is TGTGCCAGCTCAGCAGGGGCAAACAATGAGCAGTTCTTC.

The chain is built from TRBV29-1 and TRBJ2-3; 10 bases agree with TRBD2. The CDR3 is 15 residues long. Per germline, CDR1 SQVTM and CDR2 ANQGSEA. V lost 2 bases, J lost 6 bases, and 8 bases stayed unmatched. CDR3 sequence: CSVERPAGGLDTQYF. The CDR3 region has the DNA TGCAGCGTTGAACGCCCAGCGGGGGGGCTGGATACGCAGTATTTT.

The V gene is TRBV18, the J gene TRBJ1-1; D unresolved. Trimming took off 3 bases at V and 3 bases at J, with 14 bases between the two ends. The length of the CDR3 is 15 residues. CDR1 is KGHSH and CDR2 is LQKENI in the germline V gene. The CDR3 here is CASSPAVALDTEAFF. CDR3 nucleotides: TGTGCCAGCTCACCGGCGGTGGCTCTGGACACTGAAGCTTTCTTT.

J is TRBJ1-1 and V is TRBV7-3, with a weak D call TRBD1 (5 bases). CDR1 and CDR2 (germline): SGHTA, FQGTGA. The CDR3 contains 13 residues. The ends were cut back, 8 bases at V and 0 bases at J, with 10 bases in the middle. CDR3 sequence reads: CASGRGMNTEAFF. Written as DNA, the CDR3 is TGTGCCAGCGGCCGGGGGATGAACACTGAAGCTTTCTTT.

CDR3 coding DNA: TGTGCCAGCAGCAATAGACTAGGAGAGACCCAGTACTTC. It is translated as CASSNRLGETQYF. The chain joins TRBV11-3 to TRBJ2-5; D might be TRBD2 (6 bases). The length of the CDR3 is 13 residues. V shed 5 bases and J shed 4 bases, with 11 bases lying between them. Germline V CDR1 and CDR2: SGHNT, YENEEA.

This chain uses TRBV14 with TRBJ2-1; 13 bases agree with TRBD2. Unmatched junction bases numbered 6, after V lost 1 base and J lost 9 bases. This CDR3 spans 16 amino acids. CDR1 and CDR2 from the germline V gene are SGHDN and FVKESK. The CDR3 DNA reads TGTGCCAGCAGCCAAGTTGGGACTAGCGGGGTTAGTGAGCAGTTCTTC. It encodes CASSQVGTSGVSEQFF. The full variable domain, completed using reference TRBV14 and TRBJ2-1, is EAGVTQFPSHSVIEKGQTVTLRCDPISGHDNLYWYRRVMGKEIKFLLHFVKESKQDESGMPNNRFLAERTGGTYSTLKVQPAELEDSGVYFCASSQVGTSGVSEQFFGPGTRLTVL.

The J gene is TRBJ1-2, the V gene TRBV30, with 7 bases aligning to TRBD1. The CDR3 spans 15 residues. Germline V gene lookup returns CDR1 GTSNPN and CDR2 SVGIG (reference sequence). The V and J ends lost 4 bases and 2 bases, in that order; junction bases with no gene match: 10. CDR3 loop: CAWKSNGRGNYGYTF. The DNA of the CDR3 is TGTGCCTGGAAAAGTAATGGCAGGGGGAACTATGGCTACACCTTC.